The T cell receptor (beta chain) under discussion was sequenced for a study of early T cells in non-severe SARS-CoV-2 infection (dated by TCRdb to the early 2020s). About the investigation overall: Because TCR sequencing was done on bulk RNA from unsorted whole blood, the alpha and beta chains could not be paired. General study outcomes and caveats: VDJdb matching was skewed toward anti-spike CD8 responses, so virus-specific expansions were likely underestimated and private and CD4 specificities were missed.

Library preparation used 5' RACE. Sequenced on a NextSeq 500. In the TCR library protocol, unique molecular identifiers were attached to individual cDNA molecules to correct for PCR bias and sequencing error. TCR alpha and beta chains were both sequenced, and the abundances of alpha and beta sequences in each sample were closely correlated with each other. Processing in the source paper ran as follows. Decombinator V4 was used to annotate TCR sequences for V gene, J gene and CDR3. Expanded TCRs were defined as changing significantly between any two time points under a Poisson model with p below 0.0001. TCR abundances were normalised to the total number of TCRs sequenced in each sample and reported as counts per million. MAIT TCRs were defined by TRAV1-2 paired with TRAJ12, TRAJ20 or TRAJ33, and iNKT TCRs by TRAV10 paired with TRAJ18. VDJdb, accessed on 1 November 2021, was searched for TCRs annotated for CMV, EBV and SARS-CoV-2, and TCRs annotated for more than one antigen were excluded. Through fastp at Q25 and MiXCR, TCRdb rebuilt clones from the public reads, retaining in-frame beta chains. Every entry covers one CDR3 protein and lists the most common genes and DNA from its rows. The V and J calls follow TCRdb's processing rather than the paper's. This sample holds 75,000 to 100,000 distinct CDR3 sequences; around 15% were observed only once. 9.5% to 13% of the sample lies in the top ten.

This clonotype was detected only a few times. It lacks a known antigen. No per-base quality is available; no much larger clone lies one base away. The study was a case-control design nested within a healthcare worker cohort in London, UK, with weekly nasopharyngeal swab PCR tests and blood sampling. Healthcare workers were enrolled in the week of the UK lockdown, from 23 to 31 March 2020, and were followed every week for up to roughly 15 weeks. Sequences SEHNR (CDR1) and FQNEAQ (CDR2) are obtained from the germline V gene (reference sequence). Trimming accounts for 2 bases at V and 1 base at J, while the number of junction bases matched to no gene is 1. Spanning cysteine to phenylalanine, the CDR3 consists of 15 amino acids. The DNA shown is the 45-base CDR3, in frame from base 1.

What was sequenced was whole blood. The origin of this receptor is an adult who was a healthcare worker with PCR-confirmed SARS-CoV-2 infection or an uninfected control (not recorded which). This chain joins TRBV7-9 to TRBJ2-1, and TRBD2 aligns with 8 junction nucleotides. In nucleotides, the sequence is TGTGCCAGCAGCTTAACGGGGGGGTCCTACAATGAGCAGTTCTTC. Protein translation: CASSLTGGSYNEQFF.